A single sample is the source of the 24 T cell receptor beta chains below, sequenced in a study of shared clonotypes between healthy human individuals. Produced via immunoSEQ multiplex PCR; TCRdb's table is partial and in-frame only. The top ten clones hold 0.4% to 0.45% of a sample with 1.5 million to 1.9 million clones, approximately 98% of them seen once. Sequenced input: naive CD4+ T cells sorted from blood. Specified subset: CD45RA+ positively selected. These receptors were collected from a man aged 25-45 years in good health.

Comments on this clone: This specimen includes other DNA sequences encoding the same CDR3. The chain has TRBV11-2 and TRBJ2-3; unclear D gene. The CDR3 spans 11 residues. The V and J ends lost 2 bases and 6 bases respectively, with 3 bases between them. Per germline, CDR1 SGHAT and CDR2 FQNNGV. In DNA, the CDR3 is TGTGCCAGCAGCTTATCGGATACGCAGTATTTT. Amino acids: CASSLSDTQYF.

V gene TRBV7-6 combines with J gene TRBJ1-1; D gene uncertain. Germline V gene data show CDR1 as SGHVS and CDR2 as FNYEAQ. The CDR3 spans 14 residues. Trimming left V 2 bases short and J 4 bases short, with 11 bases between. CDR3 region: CASSLSSPSTEAFF. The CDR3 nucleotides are TGTGCCAGCAGCTTATCATCTCCTTCCACTGAAGCTTTCTTT. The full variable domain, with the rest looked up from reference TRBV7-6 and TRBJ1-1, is GAGVSQSPRYKVTKRGQDVALRCDPISGHVSLYWYRQALGQGPEFLTYFNYEAQQDKSGLPNDRFSAERPEGSISTLTIQRTEQRDSAMYRCASSLSSPSTEAFFGQGTRLTVV.

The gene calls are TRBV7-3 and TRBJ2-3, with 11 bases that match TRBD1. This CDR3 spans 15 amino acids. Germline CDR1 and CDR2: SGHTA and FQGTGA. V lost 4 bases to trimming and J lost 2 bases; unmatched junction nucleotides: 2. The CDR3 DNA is TGTGCCAGCAGCTCGGGACAGGGGGTCACAGATACGCAGTATTTT. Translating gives CASSSGQGVTDTQYF.

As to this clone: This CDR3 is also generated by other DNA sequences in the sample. The DNA of the CDR3 is TGTGCCAGCAGCCTTACTGGGGAGCAGTACTTC. Translation: CASSLTGEQYF. This rearrangement joins TRBV7-2 to TRBJ2-7; D unclear. Per germline, CDR1 SGHTA and CDR2 FQGNSA. The CDR3 totals 11 residues. Trimming took off 5 bases at V and 7 bases at J, with 9 bases between the two ends. The whole variable domain, remainder taken from reference TRBV7-2 and TRBJ2-7, is GAGVSQSPSNKVTEKGKDVELRCDPISGHTALYWYRQSLGQGLEFLIYFQGNSAPDKSGLPSDRFSAERTGGSVSTLTIQRTQQEDSAVYLCASSLTGEQYFGPGTRLTVT.

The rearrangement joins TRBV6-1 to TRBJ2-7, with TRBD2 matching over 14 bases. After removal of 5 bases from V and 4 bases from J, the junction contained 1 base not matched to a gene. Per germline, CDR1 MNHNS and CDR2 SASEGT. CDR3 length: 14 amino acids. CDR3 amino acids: CASSRTSGRYEQYF. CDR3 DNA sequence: TGTGCCAGCAGTCGGACTAGCGGGAGGTACGAGCAGTACTTC.

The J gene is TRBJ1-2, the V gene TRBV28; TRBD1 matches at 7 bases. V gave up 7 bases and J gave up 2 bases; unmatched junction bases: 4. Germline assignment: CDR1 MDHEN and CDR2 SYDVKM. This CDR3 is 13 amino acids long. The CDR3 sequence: CASTWDSNYGYTF. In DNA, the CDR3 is TGTGCCAGCACCTGGGACAGCAACTATGGCTACACCTTC.

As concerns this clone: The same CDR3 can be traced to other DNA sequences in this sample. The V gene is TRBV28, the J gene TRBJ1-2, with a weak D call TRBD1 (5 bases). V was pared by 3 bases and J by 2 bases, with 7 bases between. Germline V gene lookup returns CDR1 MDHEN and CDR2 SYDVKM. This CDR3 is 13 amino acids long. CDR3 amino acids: CASSLRGNYGYTF. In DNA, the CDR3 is TGTGCCAGCAGTTTGCGGGGGAACTATGGCTACACCTTC.

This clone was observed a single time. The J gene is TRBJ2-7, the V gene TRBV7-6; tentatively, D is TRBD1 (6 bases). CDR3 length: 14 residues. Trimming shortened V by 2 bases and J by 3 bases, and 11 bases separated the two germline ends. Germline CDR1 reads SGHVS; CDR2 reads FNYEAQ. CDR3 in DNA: TGTGCCAGCAGCTTAACAGGGAATTACTACGAGCAGTACTTC. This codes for CASSLTGNYYEQYF.

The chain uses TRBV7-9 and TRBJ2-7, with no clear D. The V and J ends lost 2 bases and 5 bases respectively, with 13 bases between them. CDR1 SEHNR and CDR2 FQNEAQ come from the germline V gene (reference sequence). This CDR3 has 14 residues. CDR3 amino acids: CASSLTTGLNEQYF. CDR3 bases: TGTGCCAGCAGCTTAACGACCGGGTTAAACGAGCAGTACTTC.

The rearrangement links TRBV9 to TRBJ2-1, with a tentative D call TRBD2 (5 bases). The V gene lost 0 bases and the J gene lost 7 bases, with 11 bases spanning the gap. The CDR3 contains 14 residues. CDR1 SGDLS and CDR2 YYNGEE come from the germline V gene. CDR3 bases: TGTGCCAGCAGCGTAGAGGTAGCGCGGAATGAGCAGTTCTTC. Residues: CASSVEVARNEQFF.

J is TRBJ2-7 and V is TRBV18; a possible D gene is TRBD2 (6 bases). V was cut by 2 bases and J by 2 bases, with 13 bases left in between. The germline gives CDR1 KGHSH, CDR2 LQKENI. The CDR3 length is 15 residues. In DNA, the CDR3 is TGTGCCAGCTCACCAGGAGGGATAGGGGCCTACGAGCAGTACTTC. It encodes CASSPGGIGAYEQYF.

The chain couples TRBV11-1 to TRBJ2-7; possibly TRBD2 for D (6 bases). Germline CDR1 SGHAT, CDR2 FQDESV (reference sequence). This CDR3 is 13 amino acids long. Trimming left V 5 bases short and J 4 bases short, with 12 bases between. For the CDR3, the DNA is TGTGCCAGCAGCCCCACCGGGAGATACGAGCAGTACTTC. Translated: CASSPTGRYEQYF.

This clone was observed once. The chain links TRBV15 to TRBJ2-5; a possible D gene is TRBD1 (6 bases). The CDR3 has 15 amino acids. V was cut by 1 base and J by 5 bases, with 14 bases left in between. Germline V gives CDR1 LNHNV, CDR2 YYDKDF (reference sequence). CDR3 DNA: TGTGCCACCAGCAGAGCTTTCCTGGGGGCCGAGACCCAGTACTTC. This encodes CATSRAFLGAETQYF. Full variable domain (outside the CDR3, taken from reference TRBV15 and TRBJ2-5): DAMVIQNPRYQVTQFGKPVTLSCSQTLNHNVMYWYQQKSSQAPKLLFHYYDKDFNNEADTPDNFQSRRPNTSFCFLDIRSPGLGDTAMYLCATSRAFLGAETQYFGPGTRLLVL.

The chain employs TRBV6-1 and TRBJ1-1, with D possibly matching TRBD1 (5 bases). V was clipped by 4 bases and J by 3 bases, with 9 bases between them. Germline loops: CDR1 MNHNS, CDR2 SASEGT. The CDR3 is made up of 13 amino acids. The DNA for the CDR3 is TGTGCCAGCAGTGGACGGGGGGACACTGAAGCTTTCTTT. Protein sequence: CASSGRGDTEAFF.

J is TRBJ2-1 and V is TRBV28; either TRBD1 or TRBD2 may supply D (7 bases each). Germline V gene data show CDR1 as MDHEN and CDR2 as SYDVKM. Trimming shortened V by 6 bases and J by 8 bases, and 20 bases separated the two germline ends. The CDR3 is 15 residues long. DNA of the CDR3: TGTGCCAGCAGCTTCGTAACCCCAGGGGGGGATGAGCAGTTCTTC. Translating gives CASSFVTPGGDEQFF.

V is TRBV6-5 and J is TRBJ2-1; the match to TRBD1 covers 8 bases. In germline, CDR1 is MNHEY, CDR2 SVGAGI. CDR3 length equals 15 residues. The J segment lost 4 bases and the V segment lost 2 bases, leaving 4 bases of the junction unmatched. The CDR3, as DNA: TGTGCCAGCAGTTACGCACAGGGGGTTTACAATGAGCAGTTCTTC. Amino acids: CASSYAQGVYNEQFF.

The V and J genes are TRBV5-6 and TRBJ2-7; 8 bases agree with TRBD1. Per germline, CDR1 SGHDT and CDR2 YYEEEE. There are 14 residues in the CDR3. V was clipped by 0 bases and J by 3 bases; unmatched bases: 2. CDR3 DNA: TGTGCCAGCAGCTTGGCCACAGGGGGCTACGAGCAGTACTTC. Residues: CASSLATGGYEQYF.

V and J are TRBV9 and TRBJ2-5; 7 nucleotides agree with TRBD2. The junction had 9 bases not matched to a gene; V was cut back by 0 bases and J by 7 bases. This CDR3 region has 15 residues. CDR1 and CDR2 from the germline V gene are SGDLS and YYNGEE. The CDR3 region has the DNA TGTGCCAGCAGCGTAGGGGAGGGAAGGAAAGCGACCCAGTACTTC. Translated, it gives CASSVGEGRKATQYF.

CDR3 nucleotide sequence: TGTGCCAGCAGCTTAGGACAGGTTAAGGAGACCCAGTACTTC. Protein sequence: CASSLGQVKETQYF. The J gene is TRBJ2-5, the V gene TRBV7-2, with a possible D match to TRBD1 (6 bases). The CDR3 covers 14 residues. The V end lost 1 base, the J end lost 5 bases, and 11 bases lay between the germline ends. Germline V gene sequence: CDR1 SGHTA, CDR2 FQGNSA.

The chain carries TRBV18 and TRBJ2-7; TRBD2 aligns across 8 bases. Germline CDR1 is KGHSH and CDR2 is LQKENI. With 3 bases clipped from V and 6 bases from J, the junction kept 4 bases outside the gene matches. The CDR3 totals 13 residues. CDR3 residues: CASSPGRVPEQYF. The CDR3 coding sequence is TGTGCCAGCTCACCCGGGAGGGTCCCCGAGCAGTACTTC.

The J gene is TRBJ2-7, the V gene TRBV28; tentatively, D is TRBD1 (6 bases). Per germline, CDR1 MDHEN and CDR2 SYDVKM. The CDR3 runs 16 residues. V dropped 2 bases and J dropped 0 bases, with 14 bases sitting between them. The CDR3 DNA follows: TGTGCCAGCAGTTTACCGGGACACGAAAGCTCCTACGAGCAGTACTTC. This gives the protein CASSLPGHESSYEQYF.

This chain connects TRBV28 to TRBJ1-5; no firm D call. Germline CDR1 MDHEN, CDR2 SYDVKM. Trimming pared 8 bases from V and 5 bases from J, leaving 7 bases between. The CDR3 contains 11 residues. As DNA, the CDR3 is TGTGCCAGCCAGAGCGATCAGCCCCAGCATTTT. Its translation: CASQSDQPQHF.

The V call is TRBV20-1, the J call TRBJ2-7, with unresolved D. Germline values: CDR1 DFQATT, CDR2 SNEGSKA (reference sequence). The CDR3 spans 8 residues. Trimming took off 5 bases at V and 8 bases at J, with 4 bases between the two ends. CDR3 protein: CSAFKQYF. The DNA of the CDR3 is TGCAGTGCTTTTAAGCAGTACTTC.

CDR3 coding DNA: TGTGCCAGCAGTGAAGGGGACAGACCGAACACTGAAGCTTTCTTT. As protein: CASSEGDRPNTEAFF. V is TRBV25-1 and J is TRBJ1-1, with 7 nucleotides matching TRBD1. The CDR3 loop spans 15 amino acids. The V segment lost 2 bases and the J segment 1 base; nucleotides outside the gene matches: 4. Germline V gene lookup returns CDR1 MGHDK and CDR2 SYGVNS.